These 26 T cell receptor beta chains came from one sample sequenced in a study of Graves' ophthalmopathy and Graves' hyperthyroidism (dated by TCRdb to 2017 to 2018). This sample was sequenced with an Illumina HiSeq 2000. TCR beta CDR3 regions were amplified from RNA transcripts for repertoire sequencing. The first round was an RT-PCR using HTBI primers with the Qiagen OneStep RT-PCR kit, and this first round was followed by a second-round multiplex PCR, then size selection and purification. TCRdb applied fastp at Q25 and MiXCR to the public reads, then kept only in-frame beta chains. Every CDR3 protein is listed once, alongside the most common genes and DNA of its rows. The sample table shows around 1.1 million distinct CDR3 sequences, and about 40% are seen once. Approximately 10% of the sample lies in the top ten. The sample was peripheral blood or thyroid tissue (not recorded which). The receptors here all came from an adult man with Graves' hyperthyroidism.

Of note for this clonotype: The junction and the germline gene differ at one end; a read error may be behind it. V is TRBV7-2 and J is TRBJ2-2, with 7 bases identical to TRBD2. The CDR3 has 18 amino acids. Germline-derived CDR1 and CDR2 are SGHTA and FQGNSA. The CDR3 DNA follows: TGCGCCAGCAGCCCAGGAGGGATGATTCTAGCGGCCGCCGGGGAGCTGTTTTTT. Translation: CASSPGGMILAAAGELFF. Full variable domain (missing parts from reference TRBV7-2 and TRBJ2-2): GAGVSQSPSNKVTEKGKDVELRCDPISGHTALYWYRQSLGQGLEFLIYFQGNSAPDKSGLPSDRFSAERTGGSVSTLTIQRTQQEDSAVYLCASSPGGMILAAAGELFFGEGSRLTVL.

V gene TRBV6-2 or TRBV6-3 combines with J gene TRBJ2-7, with 7 nucleotides matching TRBD1. The CDR3 contains 14 residues. With 5 bases clipped from V and 2 bases from J, the junction kept 6 bases outside the gene matches. Germline CDR1 and CDR2: MNHEY and SVGEGT. The CDR3 sequence is CASSQSQGPYEQYF. CDR3 sequence (DNA): TGTGCCAGCAGTCAATCACAGGGGCCCTACGAGCAGTACTTC.

This clonotype has a count of ten or more. The chain is built from TRBV7-2 and TRBJ1-3; 8 bases agree with TRBD1. Germline-derived CDR1 and CDR2 are SGHTA and FQGNSA. The CDR3 totals 14 residues. V trimming: 4 bases; J trimming: 5 bases; junction bases outside the gene matches: 4. For the CDR3, the DNA is TGTGCCAGCAGCTCCCAGGGGGCCCGAAACACCATATATTTT. It translates to CASSSQGARNTIYF.

This clonotype appeared a few times. The CDR3 DNA reads TGTGCCAGCAGTTACAGTCAGTCAGCGACAAATTCACCCCTCCACTTT. Encoded protein: CASSYSQSATNSPLHF. The gene calls are TRBV6-5 and TRBJ1-6; the D is unclear. This CDR3 is 16 amino acids long. The V and J ends lost 2 bases and 7 bases respectively, with 15 bases between them. Germline CDR1 MNHEY, CDR2 SVGAGI.

This clonotype came up many times. The chain links TRBV19 to TRBJ2-5, with 14 nucleotides matching TRBD2. The V and J ends lost 7 bases and 5 bases, in that order; junction bases with no gene match: 9. The CDR3 extends over 16 amino acids. Germline CDR1 and CDR2: LNHDA and SQIVND (reference sequence). The CDR3: CASTRTSGRSGETQYF. The DNA of the CDR3 is TGTGCCAGTACCCGGACTAGCGGGAGGTCCGGGGAGACCCAGTACTTC.

The sample holds many counts of this clonotype. The V call is TRBV7-2, the J call TRBJ1-2; 9 nucleotides align to TRBD1. The CDR3 consists of 14 residues. V dropped 4 bases and J dropped 6; count of bases not matched to a gene: 6. Germline V gives CDR1 SGHTA, CDR2 FQGNSA. For the CDR3, the DNA is TGTGCCAGCAGCTCCACGGGACAGGGAGATGGCTACACCTTC. It is translated as CASSSTGQGDGYTF.

About this clonotype: It is unclear where the CDR3 begins or ends on the DNA, so no DNA is shown, and the CDR3 is as TCRdb lists it. This chain links TRBV7-2 with TRBJ1-2. Germline loops: CDR1 SGHTA, CDR2 FQGNSA. The CDR3 is made up of 15 amino acids, end residues included. CDR3 loop: CASSLCSVGNGGYTF.

At least ten counts were recorded for this clonotype. The V call is TRBV4-2, the J call TRBJ2-7; a weak D match, TRBD2 (5 bases). V lost 3 bases and J lost 2, with 11 bases in between. This CDR3 has 14 amino acids. From germline, CDR1 is LGHNA and CDR2 YNFKEQ. The CDR3 protein is CASSQTGEAYEQYF. CDR3 bases: TGTGCCAGCAGCCAGACCGGGGAAGCCTACGAGCAGTACTTC.

With respect to this clonotype: At one of its ends the junction is not consistent with the germline gene, which may arise from a read error. The chain couples TRBV24-1 to TRBJ1-5, with 7 nucleotides matching TRBD1. Germline CDR1 KGHDR, CDR2 SFDVKD. The CDR3 runs to 18 residues. The CDR3 sequence: CASSYSAGTAQRNQPQHF. Here the CDR3 DNA reads TGTGCCAGCAGTTACTCTGCCGGGACAGCTCAACGCAATCAGCCCCAGCATTTT.

Comments on this clonotype: This could be a read error, since a much larger clone is one nucleotide away. The CDR3 ends on some other residue instead of the conserved phenylalanine or tryptophan, so this is likely a read error. The chain recombines TRBV7-9 with TRBJ1-2; TRBD1 might be the D (5 bases). The CDR3 sequence is 13 residues long. Germline CDR1 is SEHNR and CDR2 is FQNEAQ (reference sequence). The CDR3 nucleotides are TGCGCCAGCAGCCTGCGGGGGAATGACGGCTACACCCTC. Encoded protein: CASSLRGNDGYTL.

The chain uses TRBV9 and TRBJ1-6, with a weak D call TRBD1 (5 bases). With 4 bases removed from V and 7 bases from J, the gap between germline ends came to 15 bases. CDR3 length: 15 amino acids. Germline CDR1 and CDR2: SGDLS and YYNGEE. The CDR3 region has the DNA TGTGCCAGCAGCACACTGGGGGTTAGGAATTCACCCCTCCACTTT. As protein: CASSTLGVRNSPLHF.

In regard to this clonotype: A single base separates this from a much larger clone, so it may be a read error. The chain has TRBV4-3 and TRBJ1-2; possibly TRBD1 for D (6 bases). The CDR3 loop spans 14 amino acids. Germline-derived CDR1 and CDR2 are LGHNA and YSLEER. DNA for the CDR3: TGCGCCAGCAGCCAAGATAAGGGGGACTATGGCTACGCCTTC. Protein: CASSQDKGDYGYAF.

This clonotype was observed a handful of times. V and J are TRBV27 and TRBJ1-4; D is perhaps TRBD1 (5 bases). The germline CDR1 and CDR2 sequences are MNHEY and SMNVEV (reference sequence). The CDR3 is 13 residues long. The germline V and J ends were trimmed by 5 bases and 7 bases, with 11 bases remaining between them. CDR3 region: CASSPSRVEKLFF. CDR3 DNA sequence: TGTGCCAGCAGTCCATCCAGGGTTGAAAAACTGTTTTTT. Supplemented by reference TRBV27 and TRBJ1-4, the full variable domain reads EAQVTQNPRYLITVTGKKLTVTCSQNMNHEYMSWYRQDPGLGLRQIYYSMNVEVTDKGDVPEGYKVSRKEKRNFPLILESPSPNQTSLYFCASSPSRVEKLFFGSGTQLSVL.

The V call is TRBV15, the J call TRBJ2-5; 14 nucleotides align to TRBD2. Germline CDR1 and CDR2: LNHNV and YYDKDF (reference sequence). V gave up 5 bases and J gave up 4 bases; unmatched junction bases: 6. The CDR3 has 16 residues. The CDR3 region has the DNA TGTGCCACCAGCGGCGGGACTAGCGGGAGAGGAGAGACCCAGTACTTC. It specifies CATSGGTSGRGETQYF.

V and J are TRBV5-1 and TRBJ2-6; TRBD1 aligns across 11 bases. The V and J ends lost 3 bases and 2 bases, in that order; junction bases with no gene match: 7. From germline, CDR1 is SGHRS and CDR2 YFSETQ. This CDR3 is built from 18 residues. CDR3 sequence: CASSWDGQGAPGANVLTF. CDR3 nucleotides: TGCGCCAGCAGCTGGGATGGACAGGGGGCGCCTGGGGCCAACGTCCTGACTTTC.

This clonotype was seen a few times. This chain uses TRBV7-8 with TRBJ1-2, with 8 bases matching TRBD1. The CDR3 loop spans 14 amino acids. J gave up 4 bases and V 5 bases, and 6 bases lay outside the gene matches. The V gene's germline CDR1 is SGHVS and CDR2 FQNEAQ. The CDR3 nucleotides read TGTGCCAGCAGCACAGGGGGTCTGGGCTATGGCTACACCTTC. Translating gives CASSTGGLGYGYTF.

This clonotype has a single count. Here the CDR3 reads CASSPGQGQNYTF. CDR3 sequence (DNA): TGTGCCAGCAGTCCCGGACAGGGCCAGAACTACACCTTC. This chain connects TRBV9 to TRBJ1-2; 8 bases align to TRBD1. This CDR3 is built from 13 residues. The trim removed 5 bases at V and 10 bases at J, leaving 10 bases unmatched. CDR1 is SGDLS, CDR2 YYNGEE, per germline.

V usage is TRBV29-1 and J usage is TRBJ1-3, with D unclear. Trimming took off 6 bases at V and 0 bases at J, with 9 bases between the two ends. CDR1 and CDR2 from the germline V gene are SQVTM and ANQGSEA. This CDR3 spans 13 amino acids. Here the CDR3 reads CSVGGPSGNTIYF. The CDR3 nucleotides are TGCAGCGTAGGTGGTCCCTCTGGAAACACCATATATTTT.

This clonotype was picked up a small number of times. The V and J genes are TRBV6-5 and TRBJ2-7, with 7 bases identical to TRBD2. V lost 4 bases to trimming and J lost 0 bases; unmatched junction nucleotides: 3. Germline lookup yields CDR1 MNHEY and CDR2 SVGAGI. The CDR3 is 14 amino acids. CDR3 in amino acids: CASSWSGASYEQYF. For the CDR3, the DNA is TGTGCCAGCAGTTGGAGCGGGGCCTCCTACGAGCAGTACTTC.

This clonotype appeared many times. V and J are TRBV5-1 and TRBJ1-1, with D possibly matching TRBD1 (6 bases). Per the germline V gene, CDR1 is SGHRS and CDR2 is YFSETQ. CDR3 length equals 13 residues. V was clipped by 4 bases and J by 6 bases, with 13 bases between them. CDR3 nucleotide sequence: TGCGCCAGCAGCGGAGAGGGGGTGGCTGAAGCTTTCTTT. Protein sequence: CASSGEGVAEAFF.

Here the CDR3 reads CASSSDNRGRTEAFF. The CDR3 DNA follows: TGTGCCAGCAGCTCGGATAACAGGGGGCGAACTGAAGCTTTCTTT. The gene calls are TRBV7-2 and TRBJ1-1, with TRBD1 matching over 9 bases. V lost 4 bases, J lost 5 bases, and 8 bases stayed unmatched. The CDR3 sequence is 15 residues long. Germline lookup yields CDR1 SGHTA and CDR2 FQGNSA.

This clonotype was seen repeatedly, ten times or more. The CDR3: CAIRDSGHPRDYEQYF. CDR3 bases: TGTGCCATCAGGGACAGCGGACACCCGAGGGACTACGAGCAGTACTTC. The chain uses TRBV10-3 and TRBJ2-7; tentatively, D is TRBD1 (6 bases). Trimming removed 6 bases from V and 3 bases from J, with 21 bases in between. Germline CDR1 reads ENHRY; CDR2 reads SYGVKD. The CDR3 has 16 residues.

This clonotype was seen only a few times. This chain uses TRBV6-5 with TRBJ1-2; weak D call: TRBD1 (5 bases). Germline CDR1 MNHEY, CDR2 SVGAGI. The CDR3 has 15 amino acids. Between the trimmed V and J ends, which lost 5 bases and 2 bases, there was a span of 15 bases. CDR3 protein: CASSAVGAENYGYTF. In DNA form, the CDR3 reads TGTGCCAGCAGTGCCGTAGGGGCCGAAAACTATGGCTACACCTTC.

The CDR3 sequence: CATSRDPREEGYTIYF. CDR3 bases: TGTGCCACCAGCAGAGATCCCAGGGAGGAGGGCTACACCATATATTTT. This chain uses TRBV15 with TRBJ1-3, with D maybe TRBD1 (5 bases). In germline, CDR1 is LNHNV, CDR2 YYDKDF (reference sequence). The CDR3 is 16 amino acids. Trimming removed 0 bases from V and 8 bases from J, with 17 bases in between.

This clonotype was seen many times. This sequence joins TRBV7-2 and TRBJ2-5; 8 nucleotides align to TRBD1. Germline V gives CDR1 SGHTA, CDR2 FQGNSA. This CDR3 is 17 amino acids long. With V trimmed by 2 bases and J by 3 bases, 11 bases remained unmatched. CDR3 nucleotides: TGTGCCAGCAGCTTAAATGGCAGGGGGCTGGCTAAAGAGACCCAGTACTTC. This translates into CASSLNGRGLAKETQYF.

This clonotype was seen ten or more times. This sequence joins TRBV12-3 or TRBV12-4 and TRBJ1-6; D not certain. The CDR3 sequence is 16 residues long. V lost 3 bases and J 7 bases, leaving 16 bases between the germline ends. CDR3 residues: CASSLDRQTKNSPLHF. The DNA of the CDR3 is TGTGCCAGCAGTTTGGACCGGCAGACCAAAAATTCACCCCTCCACTTT.